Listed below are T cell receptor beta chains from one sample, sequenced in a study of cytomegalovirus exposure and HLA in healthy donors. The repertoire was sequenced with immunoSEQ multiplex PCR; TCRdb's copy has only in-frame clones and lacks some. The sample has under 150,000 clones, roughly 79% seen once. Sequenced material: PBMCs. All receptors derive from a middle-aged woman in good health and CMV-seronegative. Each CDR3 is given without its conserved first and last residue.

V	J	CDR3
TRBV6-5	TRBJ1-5	ASSTQQGDQPQH
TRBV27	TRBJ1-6	ASSYREYSPLH
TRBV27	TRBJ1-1	ASSPHLDREDTEAF
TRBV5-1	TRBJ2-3	ASSLGTSTLSTDTQY
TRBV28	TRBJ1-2	ASSLADRVDYGYT
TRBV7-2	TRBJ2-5	ASSPRLAWSGETQY
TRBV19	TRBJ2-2	ASSIDQGLADTGELF
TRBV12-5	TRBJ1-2	ASGGTFGYT
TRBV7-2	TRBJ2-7	ASSLVRAGGFDEQY
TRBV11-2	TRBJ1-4	ASSPGGAGEKLF
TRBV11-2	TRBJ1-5	ASSLYGGGNQPQH
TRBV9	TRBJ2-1	ASSVVGQGNEQF
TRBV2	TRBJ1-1	ASSLRRANTEAF
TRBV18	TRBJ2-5	ASSPDPEPNRGQY
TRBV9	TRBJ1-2	ASSVAGGYGYT
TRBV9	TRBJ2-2	ASSPRLAGGSGTGELF
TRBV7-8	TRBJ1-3	ASSLFIRQPASGNTIY
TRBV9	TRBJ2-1	ASSVGLNEQF
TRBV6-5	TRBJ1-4	ASRQQGGGQKLF
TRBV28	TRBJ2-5	ASSRSWGRETQY
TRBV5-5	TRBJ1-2	ASSSGGSGYGYT
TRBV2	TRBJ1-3	ASSHRTGSALGNTIY
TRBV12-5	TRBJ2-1	ASEQGGSNEQF
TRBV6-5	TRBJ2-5	ASSSQRGGETQY
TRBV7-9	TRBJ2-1	ASSLATGLVNYNEQF
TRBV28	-	ASTSDRSSYEQY
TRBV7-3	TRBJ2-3	ASSLTRGGNTQY
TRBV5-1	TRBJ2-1	ASSTEGGRGYNEQF
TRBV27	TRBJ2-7	ASSYLDRGLYEQY
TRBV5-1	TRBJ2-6	ASSPGGSGANVLT
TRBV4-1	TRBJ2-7	ASSQDKSHEQY